Presented here are 17 T cell receptor beta chains from one specimen sequenced in a study of blood T cell repertoires in COVID-19. Sequencing was performed with immunoSEQ multiplex PCR; in TCRdb, only in-frame clones are kept and a portion is missing. The sample contains 200,000 to 250,000 clones, approximately 90% of which appear only once. Sequences were obtained from peripheral blood. The receptors were gathered from a man in his fifties with COVID-19, enrolled during active disease.

The chain carries TRBV29-1 and TRBJ1-1; 7 bases line up with TRBD1. Germline V gene data show CDR1 as SQVTM and CDR2 as ANQGSEA. This CDR3 comprises 13 residues. V was pared by 6 bases and J by 5 bases, with 9 bases of the junction left unmatched. The DNA of the CDR3 is TGCAGCGTCGGACCGGGACAGAGTACTGAAGCTTTCTTT. The encoded protein is CSVGPGQSTEAFF.

This chain connects TRBV2 to TRBJ1-1; TRBD1 is a possible D gene (5 bases). V was cut by 8 bases and J by 7 bases, with 11 bases left in between. Germline V lookup: CDR1 SNHLY, CDR2 FYNNEI. This CDR3 is 11 amino acids long. This chain's CDR3 is CASRGGVEAFF. CDR3 coding DNA: TGTGCCAGCCGTGGGGGGGTTGAAGCTTTCTTT.

The chain couples TRBV7-6 to TRBJ1-6; a possible D gene is TRBD1 (5 bases). The ends were cut back, 4 bases at V and 0 bases at J, with 25 bases in the middle. From germline, CDR1 is SGHVS and CDR2 FNYEAQ. The CDR3 is 21 amino acids. The CDR3: CASSSFPRGGSSSSYNSPLHF. The CDR3 DNA reads TGTGCCAGCAGCTCGTTCCCTCGGGGGGGATCCTCGAGCTCCTATAATTCACCCCTCCACTTT.

This rearrangement joins TRBV30 to TRBJ2-5; the D is unclear. The CDR3 totals 15 residues. V was clipped by 4 bases and J by 4 bases, with 19 bases between them. Per germline, CDR1 GTSNPN and CDR2 SVGIG (reference sequence). CDR3 sequence reads: CAWTKPPPTGETQYF. The CDR3 region has the DNA TGTGCCTGGACCAAACCCCCCCCGACGGGAGAGACCCAGTACTTC. Complete variable domain (other parts from reference TRBV30 and TRBJ2-5): SQTIHQWPATLVQPVGSPLSLECTVEGTSNPNLYWYRQAAGRGLQLLFYSVGIGQISSEVPQNLSASRPQDRQFILSSKKLLLSDSGFYLCAWTKPPPTGETQYFGPGTRLLVL.

The chain couples TRBV19 to TRBJ1-5, with TRBD1 as a possible D gene (5 bases). Trimming removed 4 bases from V and 2 bases from J, with 18 bases in between. Germline loops: CDR1 LNHDA, CDR2 SQIVND (reference sequence). CDR3 length equals 17 residues. The CDR3 DNA sequence: TGTGCCAGTAGTAAGCAGGGTGTGAGTTTCGGCAATCAGCCCCAGCATTTT. Amino acid sequence: CASSKQGVSFGNQPQHF.

The chain combines TRBV27 with TRBJ2-1; the match to TRBD2 covers 8 bases. V shed 6 bases and J 8 bases; nucleotides not matched to a gene: 9. This CDR3 spans 14 amino acids. Germline CDR1 reads MNHEY; CDR2 reads SMNVEV (reference sequence). The CDR3 DNA sequence: TGTGCCAGCAGGGGCGGGACTAGGACGTATGAGCAGTTCTTC. Its protein product is CASRGGTRTYEQFF.

The genes are TRBV7-9 and TRBJ1-1, with D tentatively TRBD1 (6 bases). V shed 8 bases and J shed 0 bases, with 10 bases lying between them. This CDR3 is built from 13 residues. CDR1 SEHNR and CDR2 FQNEAQ come from the germline V gene (reference sequence). DNA for the CDR3: TGTGCCAGCGGGGACAAGATGAACACTGAAGCTTTCTTT. It translates to CASGDKMNTEAFF.

This sequence joins TRBV4-1 and TRBJ2-3; D possibly corresponds to TRBD1 (5 bases). This CDR3 has 14 amino acids. Trimming took 0 bases from V and 1 from J, leaving 5 bases between them. In germline, CDR1 is MGHRA, CDR2 YSYEKL. DNA of the CDR3: TGCGCCAGCAGCCAAGAACAGGGCACAGATACGCAGTATTTT. Amino acids: CASSQEQGTDTQYF.

A word on this clone: The sample holds other DNA sequences that translate to the same CDR3. The gene calls are TRBV6-5 and TRBJ2-7; TRBD1 matches 11 bases. Trimming removed 6 bases from V and 4 bases from J; junction bases left unmatched: 2. Germline V gives CDR1 MNHEY, CDR2 SVGAGI. The CDR3 length is 13 residues. The CDR3 nucleotides read TGTGCCAGCAGCAGGGACAGGGGGTACGAGCAGTACTTC. This gives the protein CASSRDRGYEQYF.

The rearrangement joins TRBV19 to TRBJ2-3; D is possibly TRBD1 (5 bases). The CDR3 covers 16 residues. Trimming removed 0 bases at V and 3 bases at J, with 13 bases between. Looked up from germline, CDR1 is LNHDA and CDR2 is SQIVND (reference sequence). The CDR3 bases are TGTGCCAGTAGTATAGATCAAGGGGTTCGGACAGATACGCAGTATTTT. Residues: CASSIDQGVRTDTQYF.

The chain carries TRBV6-5 and TRBJ1-5; D is possibly TRBD1 (5 bases). V lost 7 bases and J lost 9, with 13 bases in between. Germline V gene data show CDR1 as MNHEY and CDR2 as SVGAGI. The length of the CDR3 is 12 residues. CDR3 DNA sequence: TGTGCCAGCACCACTTTCCAGGGGCCCCAGCATTTT. Translating it yields CASTTFQGPQHF.

The rearrangement joins TRBV7-2 to TRBJ2-1, with D unclear. The CDR3 is 16 amino acids. Per the germline V gene, CDR1 is SGHTA and CDR2 is FQGNSA. V lost 1 base, J lost 4 bases, and 14 bases lay in between. CDR3: CASSLEDPRIYNEQFF. CDR3 sequence (DNA): TGTGCCAGCAGCTTAGAAGATCCGCGGATTTACAATGAGCAGTTCTTC. The whole variable domain, remainder taken from reference TRBV7-2 and TRBJ2-1, is GAGVSQSPSNKVTEKGKDVELRCDPISGHTALYWYRQSLGQGLEFLIYFQGNSAPDKSGLPSDRFSAERTGGSVSTLTIQRTQQEDSAVYLCASSLEDPRIYNEQFFGPGTRLTVL.

CDR3 coding DNA: TGTGCCAGCCCAATCGGACAGGGAGATGGCTACACCTTC. Translated, it gives CASPIGQGDGYTF. The chain couples TRBV18 to TRBJ1-2, with 8 bases matching TRBD1. CDR3 size: 13 residues. Germline-derived CDR1 and CDR2 are KGHSH and LQKENI. The trim removed 8 bases at V and 6 bases at J, leaving 8 bases unmatched. The variable domain in full, completed from reference TRBV18 and TRBJ1-2, reads NAGVMQNPRHLVRRRGQEARLRCSPMKGHSHVYWYRQLPEEGLKFMVYLQKENIIDESGMPKERFSAEFPKEGPSILRIQQVVRGDSAAYFCASPIGQGDGYTFGSGTRLTVV.

The V gene is TRBV18, the J gene TRBJ2-7; 13 bases are shared with TRBD2. The CDR3 length is 18 residues. J lost 2 bases, V lost 3 bases, and 10 bases had no gene match. Germline V lookup: CDR1 KGHSH, CDR2 LQKENI. CDR3 bases: TGTGCCAGCTCACCCTCACAACAGGGACTAGCGGGGCCCTACGAGCAGTACTTC. Translation: CASSPSQQGLAGPYEQYF.

V is TRBV5-1 and J is TRBJ2-5; perhaps TRBD1 as D (6 bases). Germline V CDR1 and CDR2: SGHRS, YFSETQ. This CDR3 has 15 amino acids. V was clipped by 3 bases and J by 3 bases, with 15 bases between them. The CDR3 nucleotides are TGCGCCAGCAGCTCCAACTCGAACAGGGAAGAGACCCAGTACTTC. Its protein is CASSSNSNREETQYF. Looking up the rest from reference TRBV5-1 and TRBJ2-5 gives the full variable domain: KAGVTQTPRYLIKTRGQQVTLSCSPISGHRSVSWYQQTPGQGLQFLFEYFSETQRNKGNFPGRFSGRQFSNSRSEMNVSTLELGDSALYLCASSSNSNREETQYFGPGTRLLVL.

The V gene is TRBV25-1, the J gene TRBJ2-2, with D possibly being TRBD2 (5 bases). Germline V CDR1 and CDR2: MGHDK, SYGVNS. V lost 3 bases and J lost 7, with 9 bases in between. The length of the CDR3 is 13 residues. CDR3 DNA: TGTGCCAGCAGTGAGAGGGAGATCGGGGAGCTGTTTTTT. Its translation: CASSEREIGELFF.

The chain employs TRBV29-1 and TRBJ1-6, with TRBD1 as a possible D gene (6 bases). The CDR3 totals 12 residues. V was clipped by 5 bases and J by 7 bases, with 9 bases between them. CDR1 and CDR2 (germline): SQVTM, ANQGSEA. DNA for the CDR3: TGCAGCGTTCGGGACAACAATTCACCCCTCCACTTT. Amino acid sequence: CSVRDNNSPLHF.